This passage covers 29 T cell receptor beta chains from one sample sequenced in a study of blood T cell repertoires in COVID-19. The protocol was immunoSEQ multiplex PCR, while the TCRdb copy is restricted to in-frame clones and leaves out a portion. Of roughly 350,000 clones listed, 85% are singletons. The specimen sequenced was peripheral blood. The receptor set was obtained from a woman aged 18-29 years with acute or convalescent COVID-19.

This sequence joins TRBV9 and TRBJ2-3; 8 bases match TRBD2. V lost 0 bases and J lost 2; bases outside the gene matches: 5. The length of the CDR3 is 16 residues. CDR1 and CDR2 from the germline V gene are SGDLS and YYNGEE. CDR3 sequence reads: CASSVGGGPSTDTQYF. The CDR3 DNA is TGTGCCAGCAGCGTAGGCGGGGGGCCCTCCACAGATACGCAGTATTTT. The full variable domain, rest sourced from reference TRBV9 and TRBJ2-3, is DSGVTQTPKHLITATGQRVTLRCSPRSGDLSVYWYQQSLDQGLQFLIQYYNGEERAKGNILERFSAQQFPDLHSELNLSSLELGDSALYFCASSVGGGPSTDTQYFGPGTRLTVL.

V and J are TRBV7-9 and TRBJ2-2, with TRBD2 identical over 11 bases. The J segment lost 5 bases and the V segment lost 4 bases, leaving 6 bases of the junction unmatched. The CDR3 sequence is 16 residues long. Per germline, CDR1 SEHNR and CDR2 FQNEAQ (reference sequence). The CDR3: CASSSPGLAGTGELFF. In DNA, the CDR3 is TGTGCCAGCAGCTCTCCTGGACTAGCGGGTACCGGGGAGCTGTTTTTT. Supplemented by reference TRBV7-9 and TRBJ2-2, the full variable domain reads DTGVSQNPRHKITKRGQNVTFRCDPISEHNRLYWYRQTLGQGPEFLTYFQNEAQLEKSRLLSDRFSAERPKGSFSTLEIQRTEQGDSAMYLCASSSPGLAGTGELFFGEGSRLTVL.

The genes are TRBV7-6 and TRBJ1-1; D unresolved. Trimming left V 4 bases short and J 4 bases short, with 10 bases between. Germline CDR1 reads SGHVS; CDR2 reads FNYEAQ. The CDR3 is made up of 13 amino acids. Here the CDR3 reads CASSSRPGTEAFF. DNA for the CDR3: TGTGCCAGCAGCTCCCGGCCGGGCACTGAAGCTTTCTTT.

Only a few counts were recorded for this clone. The gene calls are TRBV5-1 and TRBJ1-5, with D possibly matching TRBD1 (5 bases). CDR3 size: 13 residues. CDR1 and CDR2 (germline): SGHRS, YFSETQ. Trimming stripped 0 bases from V and 8 bases from J, with 9 bases between. CDR3 coding DNA: TGCGCCAGCAGCTTGGCAGGGAAAGAGCCCCAGCATTTT. Its translation: CASSLAGKEPQHF.

This rearrangement joins TRBV10-1 to TRBJ2-7, with D tentatively TRBD1 (5 bases). CDR3 length: 14 residues. Trimming cost V 0 bases and J 5 bases, with 11 bases left between them. Germline CDR1 reads WNHNN; CDR2 reads SYGVQD (reference sequence). The CDR3 loop is CASSESPSGNEQYF. CDR3 DNA sequence: TGCGCCAGCAGTGAGTCTCCATCAGGGAACGAGCAGTACTTC.

As regards this clone: Other nucleotide sequences from this sample produce the same CDR3. The chain recombines TRBV27 with TRBJ1-5, with D possibly TRBD1 on 5 matching bases. Germline lookup yields CDR1 MNHEY and CDR2 SMNVEV (reference sequence). This CDR3 comprises 13 residues. Trimming removed 2 bases from V and 6 bases from J, with 8 bases in between. The CDR3 is CASSLQGGQPQHF. As DNA, the CDR3 is TGTGCCAGCAGTTTACAGGGAGGTCAGCCCCAGCATTTT.

V is TRBV2 and J is TRBJ1-1; D might be TRBD1 (6 bases). Germline V CDR1 and CDR2: SNHLY, FYNNEI. The CDR3 spans 14 residues. V dropped 6 bases and J dropped 0 bases, with 11 bases sitting between them. Written as DNA, the CDR3 is TGTGCCAGCAGAATAGACAGGATGAACACTGAAGCTTTCTTT. Its translation: CASRIDRMNTEAFF.

This chain uses TRBV2 with TRBJ1-3, with D unresolved. Germline assignment: CDR1 SNHLY and CDR2 FYNNEI. The CDR3 length is 12 residues. Between the trimmed V and J ends, which lost 6 bases and 3 bases, there was a span of 6 bases. The CDR3, as DNA: TGTGCCAGCAGCGCTATTGGAAACACCATATATTTT. This translates into CASSAIGNTIYF.

The CDR3 here is CASSLDSPYNSPLHF. The CDR3 DNA sequence: TGCGCCAGCAGCTTGGACAGTCCCTATAATTCACCCCTCCACTTT. This chain connects TRBV5-1 to TRBJ1-6; D ambiguous. V was pared by 0 bases and J by 2 bases, with 6 bases between. The CDR3 is 15 residues long. Germline V lookup: CDR1 SGHRS, CDR2 YFSETQ.

This chain uses TRBV9 with TRBJ2-6; D is possibly TRBD1 (5 bases). The CDR3 length is 15 residues. Germline V CDR1 and CDR2: SGDLS, YYNGEE. Trimming took 2 bases from V and 1 from J, leaving 7 bases between them. The CDR3 spells CASSVGQSGANVLTF. CDR3 nucleotide sequence: TGTGCCAGCAGCGTGGGGCAATCTGGGGCCAACGTCCTGACTTTC.

The gene calls are TRBV2 and TRBJ2-3; D not certain. V was shortened by 5 bases and J by 0 bases, with 12 bases between the two germline ends. From germline, CDR1 is SNHLY and CDR2 FYNNEI. The CDR3 sequence is 15 residues long. CDR3 bases: TGTGCCAGCAGTCTGACGGAGTTGAGCACAGATACGCAGTATTTT. Its translation is CASSLTELSTDTQYF.

The rearrangement links TRBV9 to TRBJ2-1, with 8 positions matching TRBD1. Germline V gives CDR1 SGDLS, CDR2 YYNGEE. This CDR3 region has 15 residues. V was pared by 3 bases and J by 8 bases, with 10 bases of the junction left unmatched. CDR3 loop: CASSAGGDRGHEQFF. For the CDR3, the DNA is TGTGCCAGCAGCGCCGGCGGTGACAGGGGCCATGAGCAGTTCTTC. Together with reference TRBV9 and TRBJ2-1, the CDR3 gives the full variable domain: DSGVTQTPKHLITATGQRVTLRCSPRSGDLSVYWYQQSLDQGLQFLIQYYNGEERAKGNILERFSAQQFPDLHSELNLSSLELGDSALYFCASSAGGDRGHEQFFGPGTRLTVL.

In nucleotides, the CDR3 is TGCGCCAGCCGAATGGGACAGGGGGCCGAGACCCAGTACTTC. Translated: CASRMGQGAETQYF. The chain uses TRBV5-1 and TRBJ2-5; TRBD1 agrees at 12 bases. The CDR3 runs 14 residues. The ends lost 7 bases at V and 5 bases at J; junction bases unmatched: 6. The germline CDR1 and CDR2 sequences are SGHRS and YFSETQ.

CDR3 in amino acids: CASSESRQPQHF. CDR3 DNA sequence: TGTGCCAGCAGTGAATCCCGTCAGCCCCAGCATTTT. The V call is TRBV6-1, the J call TRBJ1-5; D remains ambiguous. V gave up 2 bases and J gave up 6 bases, with 5 bases separating them. The CDR3 has 12 residues. Germline V gene lookup returns CDR1 MNHNS and CDR2 SASEGT.

The CDR3 region has the DNA TGTGCCAGCAGCGGCTACAAGGGGATCTATGGCTACACCTTC. Translating gives CASSGYKGIYGYTF. The V and J genes are TRBV7-9 and TRBJ1-2, with a tentative D call TRBD1 (5 bases). The V end was cut by 5 bases, the J end by 4 bases, with 14 bases between. The CDR3 is made up of 14 amino acids. The germline V gene has CDR1 SEHNR and CDR2 FQNEAQ (reference sequence). Together with reference TRBV7-9 and TRBJ1-2, the CDR3 gives the full variable domain: DTGVSQNPRHKITKRGQNVTFRCDPISEHNRLYWYRQTLGQGPEFLTYFQNEAQLEKSRLLSDRFSAERPKGSFSTLEIQRTEQGDSAMYLCASSGYKGIYGYTFGSGTRLTVV.

This clone came up once. CDR3 residues: CASSQRQGGEQYF. The CDR3 bases are TGCGCCAGCAGCCAAAGACAGGGTGGAGAGCAGTACTTC. The genes are TRBV5-1 and TRBJ2-7; 7 bases align to TRBD1. The germline CDR1 and CDR2 sequences are SGHRS and YFSETQ. Trimming took 4 bases from V and 7 from J; bases not matched to a gene: 8. This CDR3 has 13 amino acids.

J is TRBJ2-1 and V is TRBV19, with D perhaps TRBD1 (6 bases). The ends were cut back, 4 bases at V and 4 bases at J, with 11 bases in the middle. The CDR3 has 14 residues. Germline loops: CDR1 LNHDA, CDR2 SQIVND (reference sequence). CDR3 in DNA: TGTGCCAGTAGTAAAGGGGGTACATACAATGAGCAGTTCTTC. This sequence encodes CASSKGGTYNEQFF.

The chain has TRBV12-2 and TRBJ2-5; TRBD1 reflects the table's D call only, with no check against the DNA. TRBV12-2 constitutes a pseudogene. CDR3 length: 14 amino acids. CDR3 in DNA: TGTGCAAGTCCAAGTGGGGACAGGGTAGAGACCCAGTACTTC. Translation gives CASPSGDRVETQYF.

In regard to this clone: Compared with germline, one end of the junction differs, possibly owing to a read error. V is TRBV27 and J is TRBJ1-1; TRBD1 matches at 9 bases. This CDR3 region has 17 residues. Germline V lookup: CDR1 MNHEY, CDR2 SMNVEV (reference sequence). CDR3 DNA sequence: TGTGCCAGCATTTTAAGGACCCACAGGGGGCTGAACACTGAAGCTTTCTTT. Its translation: CASILRTHRGLNTEAFF.

V is TRBV5-4 and J is TRBJ2-2, with TRBD2 matching 10 bases. The germline V gene has CDR1 SGHNT and CDR2 YYREEE (reference sequence). V lost 4 bases to trimming and J lost 6 bases; unmatched junction nucleotides: 9. CDR3 size: 16 residues. The CDR3 reads CASSRGSGRGPGELFF. The CDR3 nucleotides are TGTGCCAGCAGCCGTGGAAGCGGGAGGGGTCCCGGGGAGCTGTTTTTT.

The table lists this clone with a count of one. The chain recombines TRBV24-1 with TRBJ2-3; a possible D gene is TRBD1 (6 bases). Germline V gene lookup returns CDR1 KGHDR and CDR2 SFDVKD. This CDR3 has 15 amino acids. V was cut by 3 bases and J by 1 base, with 10 bases left in between. The CDR3 nucleotides are TGTGCCACCAGTGATACAGGGAAGGGCACAGATACGCAGTATTTT. This encodes CATSDTGKGTDTQYF.

CDR3 in DNA: TGTGCCAGCAGCCAAGATTTAGCGGCTACTACGGGGACCCAGTACTTC. This sequence encodes CASSQDLAATTGTQYF. This chain connects TRBV4-2 to TRBJ2-5; possibly TRBD2 for D (6 bases). With 0 bases removed from V and 7 bases from J, the gap between germline ends came to 18 bases. The CDR3 totals 16 residues. CDR1 LGHNA and CDR2 YNFKEQ come from the germline V gene.

This sequence joins TRBV27 and TRBJ1-5; 11 bases map to TRBD1. The CDR3 totals 16 residues. V shed 4 bases, J shed 7 bases, and the junction held 9 bases outside the gene matches. Germline CDR1 is MNHEY and CDR2 is SMNVEV (reference sequence). The CDR3 sequence: CASSSTGTGGWQPQHF. In nucleotides, the CDR3 is TGTGCCAGCAGTTCTACCGGGACAGGGGGTTGGCAGCCCCAGCATTTT.

The rearrangement uses TRBV4-1 and TRBJ2-1; D remains ambiguous. The length of the CDR3 is 18 residues. With 0 bases removed from V and 7 bases from J, the gap between germline ends came to 22 bases. From germline, CDR1 is MGHRA and CDR2 YSYEKL. The chain's CDR3 is CASSQDFLSSTIINEQFF. As DNA, the CDR3 is TGCGCCAGCAGCCAAGATTTCCTGTCGAGTACGATTATTAATGAGCAGTTCTTC.

The rearrangement uses TRBV5-1 and TRBJ1-2; a weak D match, TRBD1 (5 bases). V was pared by 2 bases and J by 4 bases, with 15 bases between. Per germline, CDR1 SGHRS and CDR2 YFSETQ. CDR3 length: 15 residues. The CDR3 DNA follows: TGCGCCAGCAGCTTTTCCGGCAGGGAATCCTATGGCTACACCTTC. Protein product: CASSFSGRESYGYTF.

This clone was detected only once. V gene TRBV15 combines with J gene TRBJ1-4; D is uncertain. The V end lost 1 base, the J end lost 8 bases, and 5 bases lay between the germline ends. The CDR3 is made up of 12 amino acids. Germline V CDR1 and CDR2: LNHNV, YYDKDF (reference sequence). The CDR3 bases are TGTGCCACCAGCAGAGTCGAGGAAAAACTGTTTTTT. The encoded protein is CATSRVEEKLFF. The full variable domain, with the rest looked up from reference TRBV15 and TRBJ1-4, is DAMVIQNPRYQVTQFGKPVTLSCSQTLNHNVMYWYQQKSSQAPKLLFHYYDKDFNNEADTPDNFQSRRPNTSFCFLDIRSPGLGDTAMYLCATSRVEEKLFFGSGTQLSVL.

The J gene is TRBJ1-1, the V gene TRBV15; tentative D call: TRBD1 (6 bases). Trimming pared 9 bases from V and 6 bases from J, leaving 17 bases between. Germline V CDR1 and CDR2: LNHNV, YYDKDF (reference sequence). CDR3 length: 13 amino acids. The CDR3 sequence: CATFTQGSAEAFF. In DNA, the CDR3 is TGTGCCACTTTCACACAGGGCTCGGCTGAAGCTTTCTTT. Complete variable domain (other parts from reference TRBV15 and TRBJ1-1): DAMVIQNPRYQVTQFGKPVTLSCSQTLNHNVMYWYQQKSSQAPKLLFHYYDKDFNNEADTPDNFQSRRPNTSFCFLDIRSPGLGDTAMYLCATFTQGSAEAFFGQGTRLTVV.

The gene calls are TRBV6-4 and TRBJ2-2; weak D call: TRBD1 (5 bases). CDR1 and CDR2 (germline): MRHNA, SNTAGT. The ends were cut back, 5 bases at V and 1 base at J, with 8 bases in the middle. The CDR3 is made up of 14 amino acids. The DNA of the CDR3 is TGTGCCAGCAGTCGGCAGGGGAACACCGGGGAGCTGTTTTTT. The encoded protein is CASSRQGNTGELFF.

J is TRBJ1-3 and V is TRBV6-1, with a possible D match to TRBD1 (5 bases). The CDR3 is made up of 17 amino acids. V was cut by 2 bases and J by 0 bases, with 14 bases left in between. CDR1 is MNHNS, CDR2 SASEGT, per germline. CDR3 coding DNA: TGTGCCAGCAGTGAATACGGGGGATTCAGCTCTGGAAACACCATATATTTT. This translates into CASSEYGGFSSGNTIYF.